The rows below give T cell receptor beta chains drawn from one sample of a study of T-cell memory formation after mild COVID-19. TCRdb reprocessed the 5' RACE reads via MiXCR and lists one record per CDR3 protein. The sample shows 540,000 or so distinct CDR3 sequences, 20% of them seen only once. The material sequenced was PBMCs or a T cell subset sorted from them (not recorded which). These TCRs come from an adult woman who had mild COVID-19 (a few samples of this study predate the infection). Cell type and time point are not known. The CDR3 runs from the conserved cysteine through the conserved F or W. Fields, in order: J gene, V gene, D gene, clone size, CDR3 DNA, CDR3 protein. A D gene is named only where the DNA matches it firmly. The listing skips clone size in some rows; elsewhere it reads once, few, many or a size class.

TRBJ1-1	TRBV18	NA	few	TGTGCCAGCTCACCGGCCGGGTGGAACACTGAAGCTTTCTTT	CASSPAGWNTEAFF
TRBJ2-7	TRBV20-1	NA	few	TGCAGTGCCCCCGGTCCGGGGAGATTCTCTCGCGAGCAGTACTTC	CSAPGPGRFSREQYF
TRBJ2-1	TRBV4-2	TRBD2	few	TGTGCCAGCAGCCAAGAAAGCGGGAGGGCCATTATTACGGATGAGCAGTTCTTC	CASSQESGRAIITDEQFF
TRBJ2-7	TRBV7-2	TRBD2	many	TGTGCCAGCAGCCGGACTAGCGGGTTGTACGAGCAGTACTTC	CASSRTSGLYEQYF
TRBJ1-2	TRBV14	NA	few	TGTGCCAGCAGCCCTACAGGGATCGGCTACACCTTC	CASSPTGIGYTF
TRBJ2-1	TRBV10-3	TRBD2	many	TGTGCCATCAGCCCCGGACTAGCGGGGGGCCACAATGAGCAGTTCTTC	CAISPGLAGGHNEQFF
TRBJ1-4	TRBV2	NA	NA	TGTGCCAGCAGTGCGAACAGGGCGAGGGAAAAACTGTTTTTT	CASSANRAREKLFF
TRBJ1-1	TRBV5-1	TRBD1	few	TGCGCCAGCAGCTCAGGGGGCTCGAACACTGAAGCTTTCTTT	CASSSGGSNTEAFF
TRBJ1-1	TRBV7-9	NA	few	TGTGCCAGCAGCTTAGACGGAGGCTCTAAACAGAACACTGAAGCTTTCTTT	CASSLDGGSKQNTEAFF
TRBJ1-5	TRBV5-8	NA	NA	TGTGCCAGCAGCTTTAACGGGGGTCAGCCCCAGCATTTT	CASSFNGGQPQHF
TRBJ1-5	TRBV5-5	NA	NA	TGTGCCAGCAGCGGTGGAGAATATAGCAATCAGCCCCAGCATTTT	CASSGGEYSNQPQHF
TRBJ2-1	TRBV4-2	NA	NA	TGTGCCAGCAGCCAAGATTGGGCGCCGGTAGAGTTGCCAGTCTTC	CASSQDWAPVELPVF
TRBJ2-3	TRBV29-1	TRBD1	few	TGCAGCGTGAGGGGGCAGGGAGATACGCAGTATTTT	CSVRGQGDTQYF
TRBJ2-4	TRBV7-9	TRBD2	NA	TGTGCCAGCAGCTTAGCCGTCAGCGGGGGGGAAAACATTCAGTACTTC	CASSLAVSGGENIQYF
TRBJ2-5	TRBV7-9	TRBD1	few	TGTGCCAGCAGCTCAAGTGATTGGACAGGGGTTCGAGAGACCCAGTACTTC	CASSSSDWTGVRETQYF
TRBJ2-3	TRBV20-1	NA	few	TGCAGTGTGGATAGCGGTAGCACAGATACGCAGTATTTT	CSVDSGSTDTQYF
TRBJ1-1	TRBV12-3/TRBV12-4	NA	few	TGTGCCAGCTCATGGCGGTCTGAAGCTTTCTTT	CASSWRSEAFF
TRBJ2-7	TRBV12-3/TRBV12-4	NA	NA	TGTGCCAGCAGTTTGGGCCTAGTAAGAGGTTACGAGCAGTACTTC	CASSLGLVRGYEQYF
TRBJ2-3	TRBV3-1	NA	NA	TGTGCCAGCAGCCAATCCTCCGGGGCCAGGACGCCAGATACGCAGTATTTT	CASSQSSGARTPDTQYF
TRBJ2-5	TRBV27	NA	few	TGTGCCAGCAGTTTAAGGGCAGGGGAAGAGACCCAGTACTTC	CASSLRAGEETQYF
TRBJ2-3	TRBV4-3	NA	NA	TGCGCCAGCAGCCATGGATCCCGTCCAGATACGCAGTATTTT	CASSHGSRPDTQYF
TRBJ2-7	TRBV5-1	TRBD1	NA	TGCGCCAGCAGCTTGGTGGGACAGGTCCACGAGCAGTACTTC	CASSLVGQVHEQYF
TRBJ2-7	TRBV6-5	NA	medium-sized	TGTGCCAGCAGTTACTCGGCGGGTGCCTCCTACGAGCAGTACTTC	CASSYSAGASYEQYF
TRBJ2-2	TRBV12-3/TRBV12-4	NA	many	TGTGCCAGCAGTTTTCGGGCAGTCAACACCGGGGAGCTGTTTTTT	CASSFRAVNTGELFF
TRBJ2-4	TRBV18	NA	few	TGTGCCAGCTCGGACCCCGGGGGACCGGGGATTCAGTACTTC	CASSDPGGPGIQYF
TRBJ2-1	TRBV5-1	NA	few	TGCGCCAGCACCCCCCGGGAGAGCTCCTACAATGAGCAGTTCTTC	CASTPRESSYNEQFF
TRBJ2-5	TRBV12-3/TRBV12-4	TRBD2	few	TGTGCCAGCAGACTTACTAGCGGCGGGGAGACCCAGTACTTC	CASRLTSGGETQYF
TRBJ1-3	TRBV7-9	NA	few	TGTGCCAGCAGCTTAGCGATACGGGATAGCGCTGGAAACACCATATATTTT	CASSLAIRDSAGNTIYF
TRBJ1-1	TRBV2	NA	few	TGTGCCAGTCACCGGGACGGCGGCACTGAAGCTTTCTTT	CASHRDGGTEAFF
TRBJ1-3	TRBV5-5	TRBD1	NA	TGTGCCAGCAGCTTGGGAGGGACAGGGGAACTCTCTGGAAACACCATATATTTT	CASSLGGTGELSGNTIYF
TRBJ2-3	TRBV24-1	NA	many	TGTGCCACCCGAACCGGGCTAACCGGAGATACGCAGTATTTT	CATRTGLTGDTQYF
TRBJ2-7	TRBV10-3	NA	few	TGTGCCATCAGTCTCCGGGGAGCGGAAATTTCCTACGAGCAGTACTTC	CAISLRGAEISYEQYF
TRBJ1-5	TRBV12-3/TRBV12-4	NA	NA	TGTGCCAGCAGCCCTAGCGGGAGTGGGGATAGCAATCAGCCCCAGCATTTT	CASSPSGSGDSNQPQHF
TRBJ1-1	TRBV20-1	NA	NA	TGCAGTGCTAGTCCGGGGTTCACTGAAGCTTTCTTT	CSASPGFTEAFF
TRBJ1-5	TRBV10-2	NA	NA	TGCGCCAGCAGTGAGCCCCAGGGCCTCGGGCAGCCCCAGCATTTT	CASSEPQGLGQPQHF
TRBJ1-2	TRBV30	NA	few	TGTGCCTGGACCACAAGGAACCGGGATGGCTACACCTTC	CAWTTRNRDGYTF
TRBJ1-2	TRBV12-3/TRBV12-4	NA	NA	TGTGCCAGCAGTTCAGGACAGACTGCGAACTATGGCTACACCTTC	CASSSGQTANYGYTF
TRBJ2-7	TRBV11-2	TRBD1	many	TGTGCCAGCAGCCGGGACAGGGCTCACGAGCAGTACTTC	CASSRDRAHEQYF
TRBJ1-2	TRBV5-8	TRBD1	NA	TGTGCCAGCAGCGCCCGGGACAGGGCAGGCTATGGCTACACCTTC	CASSARDRAGYGYTF
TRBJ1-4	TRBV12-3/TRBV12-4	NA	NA	TGTGCCAGCACTGGACATAATGAAAAACTGTTTTTT	CASTGHNEKLFF
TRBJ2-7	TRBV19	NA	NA	TGTGCCAGTAGTATCCGGGACTCCCTCTCCTACGAGCAGTACTTC	CASSIRDSLSYEQYF
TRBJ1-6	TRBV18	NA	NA	TGTGCCAGCTCACCGGCTCAGGGCCGTAATTCACCCCTCCACTTT	CASSPAQGRNSPLHF
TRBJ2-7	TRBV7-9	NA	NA	TGTGCCAGCACTGTTACCCTCGGGACGGAAGACTACGAGCAGTACTTC	CASTVTLGTEDYEQYF
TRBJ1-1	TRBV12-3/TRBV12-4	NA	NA	TGTGCCAGCAGTAGGACGAACACTGAAGCTTTCTTT	CASSRTNTEAFF
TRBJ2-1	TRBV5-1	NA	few	TGCGCCAGCAGCTTGACCTACTCCAATGAGCAGTTCTTC	CASSLTYSNEQFF